Listed below are T cell receptor beta chains from one sample, sequenced in a study of regulatory T cells in long-lasting Graves disease. Each CDR3 protein is one row after TCRdb ran MiXCR on the multiplex PCR reads. The profile shows roughly 610,000 distinct CDR3 sequences, around 17% of them singletons. These data were likewise used in another study, on T cells in Graves' hyperthyroidism and ophthalmopathy.

Sequencing used peripheral blood mononuclear cells (PBMCs), obtained at new diagnosis, from a patient treated with antithyroid drugs. Every receptor here comes from a young woman with Graves disease. CDR3s include the opening cysteine and the closing phenylalanine or tryptophan.

V	length	CDR3
TRBV11-2	14	CASSLEWTEETQYF
TRBV5-1	18	CASSAGTSVSRGPGEQYF
TRBV6-1	16	CASSDGFLAGRETQYF
TRBV12-3/TRBV12-4	14	CASSQGQTTGELFF
TRBV30	17	CAWSVRWLADNRDTQYF
TRBV27	14	CASSFGQLSGELFF
TRBV27	13	CASRIRGTDTQYF
TRBV12-5	14	CASGGANSYNEQFF
TRBV13	14	CASSLEDRVTEAFF
TRBV10-3	14	CAISETTTQETQYF
TRBV7-3	15	CASSLGRGGSDTQYF
TRBV5-1	15	CASLRGGLRQETQYF
TRBV5-6	11	CASSVLGAQYF